This is a list of T cell receptor beta chains from one sample in a study of naive and memory T cell subsets. From the UMI-ligation and nested PCR reads, TCRdb called clonotypes with MiXCR, one entry per CDR3 protein. Of around 30,000 distinct CDR3 sequences in the sample, around a tenth were seen once. Sequencing input: effector memory CD4+ T cells from blood. The receptors come from a human donor in good health. Each CDR3 is given with its conserved first and last residue. A D gene is named only where the DNA matches it firmly. Clone size is not always given. Where it is, it says once, few, many or a class for expanded clones.

V	D	J	length	size	DNA	CDR3
TRBV4-1	.	TRBJ1-5	15	.	TGCGCCAGCAGCTCGACCGGAGGGGATAATCAGCCCCAGCATTTT	CASSSTGGDNQPQHF
TRBV19	.	TRBJ1-3	15	many	TGTGCCAGTGCCCCCCAACAGGTTTTCCGGAACACCATATATTTT	CASAPQQVFRNTIYF
TRBV20-1	.	TRBJ1-2	23	few	TGCAGTGCTAGGCGAAGAGCACGCGCCCGGGACCTACAAAATATTATATATAACTATGGCTACACCTTC	CSARRRARARDLQNIIYNYGYTF
TRBV3-1	.	TRBJ1-6	14	.	TGTGCCAGCAGCCAAGTTGCCTTTAATTCACCCCTCCACTTT	CASSQVAFNSPLHF
TRBV20-1	.	TRBJ1-5	12	many	TGCAGTGCTAGGGAGAGTTCCCAGCCCCAGCATTTT	CSARESSQPQHF
TRBV5-1	.	TRBJ2-7	15	.	TGCGCCAGCAGCTCCTCCCGACAGGAGTCCTACGAGCAGTACTTC	CASSSSRQESYEQYF
TRBV28	.	TRBJ2-2	15	.	TGTGCCAGCAGTTGGGCGGGACATAACACCGGGGAGCTGTTTTTT	CASSWAGHNTGELFF
TRBV27	.	TRBJ1-5	16	many	TGTGCCAGCAGTCCCACAGGGTCCTATAGCAATCAGCCCCAGCATTTT	CASSPTGSYSNQPQHF
TRBV6-2/TRBV6-3	.	TRBJ1-2	12	many	TGTGCCAGCAGCGACCGCAACTATGGCTACACCTTC	CASSDRNYGYTF
TRBV5-4	.	TRBJ1-1	16	.	TGTGCCAGCAGCTTCGATAAACAGGGAACGAATACTGAAGCTTTCTTT	CASSFDKQGTNTEAFF
TRBV20-1	.	TRBJ2-5	13	many	TGCAGTGCCCCTGGCAGCGGGTTTGAGACCCAGTACTTC	CSAPGSGFETQYF
TRBV7-9	.	TRBJ1-1	13	.	TGTGCCAGCAGATACGGGGGGAACACTGAAGCTTTCTTT	CASRYGGNTEAFF
TRBV20-1	TRBD1	TRBJ2-7	15	many	TGCAGTGCTAGAGATCAGCGGACAGGGTCCGACGAGCAGTACTTC	CSARDQRTGSDEQYF
TRBV20-1	TRBD2	TRBJ2-5	15	many	TGCAGTGCACTTACTAGCGGGAGGGTGGGTGAGACCCAGTACTTC	CSALTSGRVGETQYF
TRBV7-2	.	TRBJ1-3	16	many	TGTGCCAGCAGCCCCGGAGGGACTCTCTCTGGAAACACCATATATTTT	CASSPGGTLSGNTIYF
TRBV27	TRBD2	TRBJ2-5	16	.	TGTGCCAGCAGATTAAGGGGGACTAGCGGAAGAGAGACCCAGTACTTC	CASRLRGTSGRETQYF